This T cell receptor (beta chain) was sequenced during a study of shared clonotypes between healthy human individuals. The CDR3 is made up of 16 amino acids. Trimming pared 5 bases from V and 0 bases from J, leaving 17 bases between. The germline CDR1 and CDR2 sequences are MNHEY and SMNVEV (reference sequence). Assay execution took place at the deep level. Across several immunoSEQ plates, the genomic DNA of each subset was split evenly. TCRdb's copy holds only in-frame clones and misses some; the assay was immunoSEQ multiplex PCR. The sample lists approximately 700,000 clones, less than 80% occurring once.

Sequencing was done on a sample of memory CD4+ T cells sorted from blood. Subset specified: CD45RA-negative fraction. The receptor was isolated from a woman aged 25 to 39 in good health. V usage is TRBV27 and J usage is TRBJ2-7; D is perhaps TRBD2 (5 bases). The CDR3 here is CASSISWTGSSYEQYF. The CDR3 DNA sequence: TGTGCCAGCAGTATCTCCTGGACGGGAAGCTCCTACGAGCAGTACTTC.